Shown below are 30 T cell receptor beta chains from a single sample sequenced in a study of OX40 agonist ivuxolimab in advanced cancers. Method: immunoSEQ multiplex PCR; TCRdb's copy keeps in-frame clones and lacks some. The sample holds fewer than 95,000 clones, more than 85% seen once. Material: CD4+ or CD8+ T cells sorted from blood, obtained in a trial of the OX40 agonist ivuxolimab. The source of these receptors is an adult with an advanced solid tumor such as melanoma, head and neck, liver or kidney cancer.

This chain uses TRBV7-6 with TRBJ1-1; maybe TRBD1 (5 bases). Germline V gene data show CDR1 as SGHVS and CDR2 as FNYEAQ. Trimming took off 7 bases at V and 3 bases at J, with 15 bases between the two ends. The CDR3 length is 14 residues. The CDR3 sequence: CASTPRGSDTEAFF. CDR3 nucleotide sequence: TGTGCCAGCACCCCCCGGGGGAGTGACACTGAAGCTTTCTTT.

This clone was found a few times. The rearrangement uses TRBV7-8 and TRBJ1-2, with D hard to call. Germline V gives CDR1 SGHVS, CDR2 FQNEAQ. The CDR3 extends over 14 amino acids. Trimming pared 5 bases from V and 6 bases from J, leaving 16 bases between. The chain's CDR3 is CASSPSPLDDGYTF. For the CDR3, the DNA is TGTGCCAGCAGCCCCAGCCCACTGGACGATGGCTACACCTTC. The full variable domain, rest sourced from reference TRBV7-8 and TRBJ1-2, is GAGVSQSPRYKVAKRGQDVALRCDPISGHVSLFWYQQALGQGPEFLTYFQNEAQLDKSGLPSDRFFAERPEGSVSTLKIQRTQQEDSAVYLCASSPSPLDDGYTFGSGTRLTVV.

The chain combines TRBV5-1 with TRBJ1-2; D gene uncertain. Germline lookup yields CDR1 SGHRS and CDR2 YFSETQ. Trimming shortened V by 0 bases and J by 8 bases, and 17 bases separated the two germline ends. The CDR3 covers 15 residues. In DNA, the CDR3 is TGCGCCAGCAGCTTGGCCCCCGGGCCCGACTGGGGCTACACCTTC. This gives the protein CASSLAPGPDWGYTF.

In its sample, this clone was seen once. V and J are TRBV20-1 and TRBJ1-2; D unresolved. The germline V gene has CDR1 DFQATT and CDR2 SNEGSKA (reference sequence). Trimming took off 5 bases at V and 7 bases at J, with 11 bases between the two ends. The CDR3 length is 11 residues. The CDR3 region is CSALRTGGYTF. CDR3 in DNA: TGCAGTGCTCTCCGGACCGGTGGCTACACCTTC.

The chain uses TRBV27 and TRBJ2-1; 9 positions match TRBD2. The CDR3 totals 14 residues. V lost 11 bases and J lost 7; bases outside the gene matches: 12. Germline V gene lookup returns CDR1 MNHEY and CDR2 SMNVEV (reference sequence). DNA of the CDR3: TGTGCCTCAAAAGGCGGGGGGGCTGGTAATGAGCAGTTCTTC. Its protein is CASKGGGAGNEQFF.

The chain couples TRBV6-6 to TRBJ1-1; D unresolved. Germline loops: CDR1 MNHNY, CDR2 SVGAGI (reference sequence). This CDR3 contains 15 residues. V shed 4 bases and J shed 3 bases, with 15 bases lying between them. The CDR3 DNA reads TGTGCCAGCAGTTGGTCGGAGACCTACGACACTGAAGCTTTCTTT. Protein: CASSWSETYDTEAFF.

This chain joins TRBV9 and TRBJ2-3; 10 nucleotides match TRBD1. The J segment lost 4 bases and the V segment lost 5 bases, leaving 7 bases of the junction unmatched. Per germline, CDR1 SGDLS and CDR2 YYNGEE. CDR3 size: 15 residues. CDR3 sequence: CASRLGDRGADTQYF. CDR3 DNA: TGTGCCAGCAGACTGGGGGACAGGGGTGCAGATACGCAGTATTTT.

The genes are TRBV2 and TRBJ2-7, with TRBD1 matching 7 bases. With V trimmed by 6 bases and J by 0 bases, 5 bases remained unmatched. Germline lookup yields CDR1 SNHLY and CDR2 FYNNEI. CDR3 length: 14 residues. CDR3 residues: CASRGRGSSYEQYF. The CDR3 DNA sequence: TGTGCCAGCAGGGGCAGGGGGAGCTCCTACGAGCAGTACTTC.

V is TRBV2 and J is TRBJ1-4; D is uncertain. This CDR3 has 15 amino acids. The ends were cut back, 2 bases at V and 0 bases at J, with 7 bases in the middle. CDR1 SNHLY and CDR2 FYNNEI come from the germline V gene. CDR3 nucleotides: TGTGCCAGCAGTGAATCGGGGTCAACTAATGAAAAACTGTTTTTT. Translating it yields CASSESGSTNEKLFF.

The chain combines TRBV29-1 with TRBJ1-4; D is uncertain. CDR1 SQVTM and CDR2 ANQGSEA come from the germline V gene. This CDR3 is 15 amino acids long. V dropped 2 bases and J dropped 5 bases, with 15 bases sitting between them. The DNA for the CDR3 is TGCAGCGTTGAAAACGAGTGGGTTTCGAATGAAAAACTGTTTTTT. It translates to CSVENEWVSNEKLFF.

This clone was detected a few times. V usage is TRBV5-1 and J usage is TRBJ2-3, with unresolved D. V lost 1 base and J lost 0, with 9 bases in between. In germline, CDR1 is SGHRS, CDR2 YFSETQ. CDR3 length: 15 amino acids. CDR3 in amino acids: CASSLFIPSTDTQYF. The CDR3 coding sequence is TGCGCCAGCAGCTTGTTTATACCGAGCACAGATACGCAGTATTTT.

The chain uses TRBV5-1 and TRBJ1-1; TRBD1 matches 7 bases. Germline CDR1 reads SGHRS; CDR2 reads YFSETQ. V lost 2 bases and J lost 1; bases outside the gene matches: 8. The CDR3 covers 16 residues. The CDR3 sequence is CASSLHPGQKNTEAFF. In nucleotides, the CDR3 is TGCGCCAGCAGCTTACACCCGGGACAGAAGAACACTGAAGCTTTCTTT. The whole variable domain, remainder taken from reference TRBV5-1 and TRBJ1-1, is KAGVTQTPRYLIKTRGQQVTLSCSPISGHRSVSWYQQTPGQGLQFLFEYFSETQRNKGNFPGRFSGRQFSNSRSEMNVSTLELGDSALYLCASSLHPGQKNTEAFFGQGTRLTVV.

The rearrangement joins TRBV7-6 to TRBJ2-2, with D maybe TRBD1 (7 bases). Trimming took 3 bases from V and 0 from J, leaving 23 bases between them. Germline V CDR1 and CDR2: SGHVS, FNYEAQ. This CDR3 spans 20 amino acids. CDR3 protein: CASSFGLIAGQPTNTGELFF. CDR3 nucleotide sequence: TGTGCCAGCAGCTTTGGACTGATCGCGGGACAGCCCACGAACACCGGGGAGCTGTTTTTT. Together with reference TRBV7-6 and TRBJ2-2, the CDR3 gives the full variable domain: GAGVSQSPRYKVTKRGQDVALRCDPISGHVSLYWYRQALGQGPEFLTYFNYEAQQDKSGLPNDRFSAERPEGSISTLTIQRTEQRDSAMYRCASSFGLIAGQPTNTGELFFGEGSRLTVL.

The chain joins TRBV30 to TRBJ2-2; 7 positions agree with TRBD2. Germline V gene sequence: CDR1 GTSNPN, CDR2 SVGIG (reference sequence). This CDR3 comprises 12 residues. Trimming at V came to 3 bases and at J to 6 bases, leaving 1 base not matched to a gene. The CDR3 is CAWRGGAGELFF. DNA of the CDR3: TGTGCCTGGAGGGGGGGGGCCGGGGAGCTGTTTTTT.

The chain employs TRBV14 and TRBJ2-7; D is ambiguous. Germline V gene lookup returns CDR1 SGHDN and CDR2 FVKESK. The CDR3 is 14 amino acids. Trimming left V 2 bases short and J 2 bases short, with 10 bases between. DNA for the CDR3: TGTGCCAGCAGCCAACGGAGAACCCCCTACGAGCAGTACTTC. It specifies CASSQRRTPYEQYF.

This clone showed up just once. The chain couples TRBV4-1 to TRBJ2-1, with TRBD2 identical over 14 bases. The CDR3 consists of 18 residues. V was clipped by 0 bases and J by 3 bases; unmatched bases: 4. The V gene's germline CDR1 is MGHRA and CDR2 YSYEKL. The CDR3 DNA reads as TGCGCCAGCAGCCAAGAAGGACTAGCGGGAGGCCACTACAATGAGCAGTTCTTC. Encoded protein: CASSQEGLAGGHYNEQFF.

This chain joins TRBV4-1 and TRBJ2-2; no clear D. V lost 2 bases, J lost 4 bases, and 8 bases lay in between. There are 14 residues in the CDR3. The germline V gene encodes CDR1 MGHRA and CDR2 YSYEKL. CDR3 residues: CASSQRVSTGELFF. CDR3 DNA sequence: TGCGCCAGCAGCCAAAGGGTTTCCACCGGGGAGCTGTTTTTT.

A single count supports this clone. The chain uses TRBV6-5 and TRBJ1-1; the D is unclear. Germline V gene sequence: CDR1 MNHEY, CDR2 SVGAGI. V lost 7 bases to trimming and J lost 1 base, with 7 bases between them. There are 12 residues in the CDR3. The DNA for the CDR3 is TGTGCCAGCAAGCGTAGGAACACTGAAGCTTTCTTT. This translates into CASKRRNTEAFF.

The chain combines TRBV30 with TRBJ2-2, with 11 bases fitting TRBD2. The CDR3 consists of 17 residues. V shed 0 bases, J shed 0 bases, and the junction held 3 bases outside the gene matches. Germline CDR1 reads GTSNPN; CDR2 reads SVGIG (reference sequence). CDR3 DNA sequence: TGTGCCTGGAGTGTACGTAGCGGGAGGGCGAACACCGGGGAGCTGTTTTTT. Protein: CAWSVRSGRANTGELFF.

The chain links TRBV6-5 to TRBJ1-4; 7 bases are shared with TRBD1. CDR1 is MNHEY and CDR2 is SVGAGI in the germline V gene. J lost 7 bases, V lost 7 bases, and 9 bases had no gene match. The CDR3 is made up of 14 amino acids. CDR3 nucleotide sequence: TGTGCCAGCATTACAGGGGAGGGAGGTGAAAAACTGTTTTTT. Translated, it gives CASITGEGGEKLFF.

V gene TRBV11-2 combines with J gene TRBJ2-7; 10 bases match TRBD1. The CDR3 covers 14 residues. Germline V CDR1 and CDR2: SGHAT, FQNNGV. The V and J ends lost 3 bases and 2 bases, in that order; junction bases with no gene match: 1. CDR3 residues: CASSFGTGAYEQYF. DNA for the CDR3: TGTGCCAGCAGCTTTGGGACAGGGGCCTACGAGCAGTACTTC.

The chain links TRBV19 to TRBJ1-5; D perhaps matches TRBD1 (5 bases). Germline loops: CDR1 LNHDA, CDR2 SQIVND (reference sequence). V lost 0 bases and J 3 bases, leaving 18 bases between the germline ends. This CDR3 has 18 residues. CDR3 nucleotide sequence: TGTGCCAGTAGTATAGATGGGGAGGCCGGGACCTTCAATCAGCCCCAGCATTTT. Translating it yields CASSIDGEAGTFNQPQHF. Full variable domain (remainder filled in from reference TRBV19 and TRBJ1-5): DGGITQSPKYLFRKEGQNVTLSCEQNLNHDAMYWYRQDPGQGLRLIYYSQIVNDFQKGDIAEGYSVSREKKESFPLTVTSAQKNPTAFYLCASSIDGEAGTFNQPQHFGDGTRLSIL.

This chain connects TRBV29-1 to TRBJ2-7; TRBD2 is a possible D gene (6 bases). The V gene's germline CDR1 is SQVTM and CDR2 ANQGSEA. This CDR3 region has 15 residues. V was clipped by 4 bases and J by 7 bases, with 23 bases between them. CDR3 loop: CSVVWRESPQWEQYF. For the CDR3, the DNA is TGCAGCGTTGTATGGAGGGAGAGTCCTCAATGGGAGCAGTACTTC.

This clone came up once. The rearrangement uses TRBV19 and TRBJ2-7; no firm D call. Germline-derived CDR1 and CDR2 are LNHDA and SQIVND (reference sequence). Trimming pared 6 bases from V and 1 base from J, leaving 13 bases between. The CDR3 is 14 residues long. The CDR3 nucleotides are TGTGCCAGTAGCCCTAACGGCCGTTCCTACGAGCAGTACTTC. This translates into CASSPNGRSYEQYF.

This clone has only one observation. V is TRBV19 and J is TRBJ2-1, with a weak D call TRBD2 (6 bases). V lost 10 bases and J lost 4, with 17 bases in between. CDR1 is LNHDA and CDR2 is SQIVND in the germline V gene (reference sequence). This CDR3 is built from 14 residues. The CDR3 is CATRRASDYNEQFF. CDR3 coding DNA: TGTGCCACCCGCCGGGCTAGCGATTACAATGAGCAGTTCTTC.

The V gene is TRBV21-1, the J gene TRBJ1-2. TRBV21-1 is a documented pseudogene. CDR3 length: 16 residues. The CDR3: CASSKAPIPGPYGYTF. CDR3 sequence (DNA): TGTGCCAGCAGCAAAGCCCCCATCCCGGGCCCCTATGGCTACACCTTC.

The chain joins TRBV4-3 to TRBJ1-5; D gene uncertain. This CDR3 is built from 14 residues. V lost 0 bases to trimming and J lost 6 bases, with 9 bases between them. Germline CDR1 is LGHNA and CDR2 is YSLEER. The CDR3, as DNA: TGCGCCAGCAGCCAAGAGCAGTCGGCTCAGCCCCAGCATTTT. Amino acids: CASSQEQSAQPQHF.

The chain couples TRBV6-6 to TRBJ1-6; D gene unclear. Germline V gene lookup returns CDR1 MNHNY and CDR2 SVGAGI (reference sequence). Trimming shortened V by 6 bases and J by 2 bases, and 8 bases separated the two germline ends. The CDR3 spans 14 residues. CDR3 coding DNA: TGTGCCAGCAGCGCAGTTACCTATAATTCACCCCTCCACTTT. Protein sequence: CASSAVTYNSPLHF.

This clone was seen just once. The rearrangement joins TRBV6-5 to TRBJ2-7; TRBD1 matches 8 bases. V lost 0 bases, J lost 3 bases, and 1 base stayed unmatched. The V gene's germline CDR1 is MNHEY and CDR2 SVGAGI. The CDR3 runs 14 residues. The CDR3 spells CASSYSGQVYEQYF. CDR3 sequence (DNA): TGTGCCAGCAGTTACTCGGGACAGGTCTACGAGCAGTACTTC.

The V call is TRBV28, the J call TRBJ2-7, with D possibly TRBD1 on 6 matching bases. The V and J ends lost 3 bases and 6 bases respectively, with 15 bases between them. The CDR3 is 14 residues long. CDR1 is MDHEN, CDR2 SYDVKM, per germline. CDR3 DNA sequence: TGTGCCAGCAGTTTTGTCAGGGGAAAGGGCGAGCAGTACTTC. Protein: CASSFVRGKGEQYF.